The TCR beta chain under discussion was sequenced for a study of T cells in Graves' hyperthyroidism and ophthalmopathy. Study-level results: Patients with ophthalmopathy were separated from those with stable hyperthyroidism by a 13 V-J model.

This CDR3 has 15 residues. Trimming cost V 1 base and J 5 bases, with 15 bases left between them. Germline CDR1 is SGHTA and CDR2 is FQGTGA. Uncontrolled infections, other autoimmune diseases, pregnancy or lactation led to exclusion of patients. In making diagnoses, clinical symptoms, serum thyroxine and TRAb, thyroid ultrasound and orbital computed tomography were all used. Using approximately 10 ml of fresh peripheral blood, PBMCs were prepared. There were TCR beta CDR3 regions amplified from RNA transcripts. RT-PCR in the first round (using the HTBI primer set) targeted the TCR CDR3. TCRdb fed the multiplex PCR reads into MiXCR, producing one record per CDR3 protein. Of about 200,000 distinct CDR3 sequences in the sample, around 16% were seen once. There are many counts of this clonotype. Antigen specificity is unknown.

Sequences were obtained from blood. This TCR came from a middle-aged man with Graves' hyperthyroidism. This chain links TRBV7-3 with TRBJ2-7; D is perhaps TRBD2 (5 bases). The CDR3 sequence: CASSLNEGGPHEQYF. CDR3 sequence (DNA): TGTGCCAGCAGCTTAAATGAGGGTGGCCCCCACGAGCAGTACTTC.